A selection of T cell receptor beta chains follows, all from one sample in a study of siplizumab effects on memory and regulatory T cells. Repertoires were generated with immunoSEQ multiplex PCR, while TCRdb's copy carries only in-frame clones and drops some. The repertoire consists of approximately 100,000 clones, with 91% occurring once and the leading ten covering about 2.4%. The material sequenced was CD4+ T cells sorted from blood. These receptors all come from a human donor in good health. Some clones in this sample may be carry-over from other donors' samples. CDR3s include the opening cysteine and the closing phenylalanine or tryptophan. Fields, in order: clone size, CDR3 length, V gene, J gene, D gene, CDR3 protein, CDR3 DNA. A D gene is named only where the DNA matches it firmly. Rows give clone size only sometimes, using once, few, many, or a class for an expanded clone.

-	11	TRBV19	TRBJ1-2	TRBD1	CASTLRGGPTF	TGTGCCAGTACCCTTCGAGGGGGCCCCACCTTC
once	12	TRBV11-2	TRBJ2-1	-	CASSLQADEQFF	TGTGCCAGCAGCTTACAGGCAGATGAGCAGTTCTTC
once	15	TRBV15	TRBJ2-7	TRBD2	CATSLEGGRAYEQYF	TGTGCCACCAGCCTAGAGGGCGGGAGGGCCTACGAGCAGTACTTC
once	15	TRBV6-6	TRBJ2-2	TRBD2	CAGGRAGANTGELFF	TGTGCCGGGGGTCGGGCGGGAGCAAACACCGGGGAGCTGTTTTTT
-	13	TRBV7-7	TRBJ1-1	-	CASSLDRNTEAFF	TGTGCTAGCAGCCTGGACAGGAACACTGAAGCTTTCTTT
few	15	TRBV18	TRBJ1-2	-	CASSPPAGRNYGYTF	TGTGCCAGCTCACCACCAGCAGGGAGGAACTATGGCTACACCTTC
-	13	TRBV19	TRBJ2-7	TRBD1	CASSPQGQGATYF	TGTGCCAGTAGTCCCCAGGGGCAGGGGGCTACGTACTTC
-	15	TRBV29-1	TRBJ1-5	-	CSVTGQGDSNQPQHF	TGCAGCGTCACGGGGCAGGGTGATAGCAATCAGCCCCAGCATTTT
-	18	TRBV19	TRBJ2-1	TRBD2	CASSFSSSLAGGYNEQFF	TGTGCCAGTAGTTTCAGTTCCTCTCTAGCGGGAGGGTACAATGAGCAGTTCTTC
-	20	TRBV5-1	TRBJ2-3	TRBD2	CASSLDPTLLAGGSTDTQYF	TGCGCCAGCAGCTTGGACCCGACCCTTCTAGCGGGAGGCTCCACAGATACGCAGTATTTT
once	14	TRBV2	TRBJ2-5	-	CASTPTEVQETQYF	TGTGCCAGCACCCCTACCGAAGTGCAAGAGACCCAGTACTTC
-	13	TRBV5-1	TRBJ2-3	-	CASSPAGGGTQYF	TGCGCCAGCAGCCCAGCTGGGGGCGGTACGCAGTATTTT
-	15	TRBV5-1	TRBJ2-7	TRBD1	CASSSGQGATYEQYF	TGCGCCAGCAGCTCCGGACAGGGGGCAACCTACGAGCAGTACTTC
-	12	TRBV7-3	TRBJ2-3	TRBD1	CASSRDRGTQYF	TGTGCCAGCAGCCGGGACAGAGGGACGCAGTATTTT
-	18	TRBV19	TRBJ2-3	TRBD2	CASSRKGITSGGTDTQYF	TGTGCCAGTAGTCGCAAAGGAATTACTAGCGGTGGCACAGATACGCAGTATTTT
-	11	TRBV30	TRBJ2-7	-	CAWSIGDEQYF	TGTGCCTGGAGTATAGGGGACGAGCAGTACTTC
once	13	TRBV7-2	TRBJ1-3	-	CASSLEAGNTIYF	TGTGCCAGCAGCTTAGAGGCCGGAAACACCATATATTTT
few	14	TRBV29-1	TRBJ1-5	-	CSVKLGGSGQPQHF	TGCAGCGTCAAGCTAGGGGGGTCGGGGCAGCCCCAGCATTTT
-	17	TRBV2	TRBJ1-6	TRBD1	CASTGQGQAVKNSPLHF	TGTGCCAGCACAGGCCAAGGACAGGCGGTAAAGAATTCACCCCTCCACTTT
-	13	TRBV30	TRBJ2-4	-	CAWSVRRSDIQYF	TGTGCCTGGAGTGTACGGAGGAGTGACATTCAGTACTTC
-	14	TRBV15	TRBJ1-1	TRBD1	CATTIGTANTEAFF	TGTGCCACCACTATAGGGACAGCGAACACTGAAGCTTTCTTT
once	16	TRBV9	TRBJ1-2	-	CASSVEVISSDYGYTF	TGTGCCAGCAGCGTAGAGGTCATTTCCTCAGACTATGGCTACACCTTC
-	15	TRBV16	TRBJ1-5	-	CASSQGSGRNQPQHF	TGTGCCAGCAGCCAAGGCAGTGGACGGAATCAGCCCCAGCATTTT
once	14	TRBV6-5	TRBJ1-6	TRBD1	CASRIGGADMALHF	TGTGCCAGCAGAATAGGGGGCGCTGATATGGCCCTCCACTTT
-	14	TRBV19	TRBJ1-5	-	CASRTGHRNQPQHF	TGTGCCAGTAGAACAGGGCATCGCAATCAGCCCCAGCATTTT
-	14	TRBV11-2	TRBJ2-1	TRBD1	CASSSIRGRDEQFF	TGTGCCAGCAGCTCAATCAGGGGGCGCGATGAGCAGTTCTTC
once	15	TRBV7-2	TRBJ2-3	-	CASSLGPASTDTQYF	TGTGCCAGCAGCTTAGGGCCAGCGAGCACAGATACGCAGTATTTT
-	13	TRBV19	TRBJ2-7	TRBD1	CASSAQGDYEQYF	TGTGCCAGTAGTGCGCAGGGGGACTACGAGCAGTACTTC
-	13	TRBV11-3	TRBJ1-5	TRBD1	CASSLAGGQPQHF	TGTGCCAGCAGCTTAGCAGGGGGACAGCCCCAGCATTTT